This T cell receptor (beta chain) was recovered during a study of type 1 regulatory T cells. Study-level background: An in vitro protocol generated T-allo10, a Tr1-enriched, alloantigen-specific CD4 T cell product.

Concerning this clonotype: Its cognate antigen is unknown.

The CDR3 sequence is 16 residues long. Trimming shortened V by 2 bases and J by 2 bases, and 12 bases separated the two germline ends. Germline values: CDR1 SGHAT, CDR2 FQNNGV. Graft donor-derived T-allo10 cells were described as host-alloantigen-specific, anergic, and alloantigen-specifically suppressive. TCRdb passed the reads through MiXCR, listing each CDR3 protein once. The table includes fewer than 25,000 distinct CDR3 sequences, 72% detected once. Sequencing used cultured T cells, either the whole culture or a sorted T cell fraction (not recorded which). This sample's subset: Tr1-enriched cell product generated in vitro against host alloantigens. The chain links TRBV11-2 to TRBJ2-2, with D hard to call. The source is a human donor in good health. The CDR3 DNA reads TGTGCCAGCAGCTTACAGAGGTTTAGAAACACCGGGGAGCTGTTTTTT. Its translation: CASSLQRFRNTGELFF.